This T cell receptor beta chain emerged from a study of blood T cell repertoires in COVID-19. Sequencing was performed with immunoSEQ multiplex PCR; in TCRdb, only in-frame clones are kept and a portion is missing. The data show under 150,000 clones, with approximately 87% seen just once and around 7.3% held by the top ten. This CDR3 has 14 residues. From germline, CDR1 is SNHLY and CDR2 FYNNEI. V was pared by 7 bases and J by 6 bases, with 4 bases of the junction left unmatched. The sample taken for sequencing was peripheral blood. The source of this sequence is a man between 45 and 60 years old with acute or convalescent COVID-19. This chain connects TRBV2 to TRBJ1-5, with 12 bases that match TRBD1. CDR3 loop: CASTGTGGRQPQHF. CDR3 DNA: TGTGCCAGCACTGGGACAGGGGGCCGTCAGCCCCAGCATTTT.